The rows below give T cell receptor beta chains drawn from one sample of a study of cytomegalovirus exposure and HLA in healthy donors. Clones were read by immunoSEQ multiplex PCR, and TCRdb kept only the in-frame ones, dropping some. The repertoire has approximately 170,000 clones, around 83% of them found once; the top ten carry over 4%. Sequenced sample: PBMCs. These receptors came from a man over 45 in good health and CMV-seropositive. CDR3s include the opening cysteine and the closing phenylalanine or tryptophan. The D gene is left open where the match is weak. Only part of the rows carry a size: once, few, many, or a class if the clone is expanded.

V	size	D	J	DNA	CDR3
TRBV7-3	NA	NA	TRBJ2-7	TGTGCCAGCAGCTCTCTCTACGAGCAGTACTTC	CASSSLYEQYF
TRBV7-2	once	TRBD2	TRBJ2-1	TGTGCCAGCAGCGACCAGACTAGCGGGGGCTCCTACAATGAGCAGTTCTTC	CASSDQTSGGSYNEQFF
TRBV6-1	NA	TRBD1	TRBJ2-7	TGTGCCAGCAGTGACCCGGGACAGGGAATCGTCCAGTACTTC	CASSDPGQGIVQYF
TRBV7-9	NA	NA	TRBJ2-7	TGTGCCAGCAGCTTAGGATCGGGCTACGAGCAGTACTTC	CASSLGSGYEQYF
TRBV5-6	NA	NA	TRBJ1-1	TGTGCCAGCAGCTTCGGACAAGCACCCGTATCGGCTTTCTTT	CASSFGQAPVSAFF
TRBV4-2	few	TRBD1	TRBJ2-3	TGTGCCAGCAGCCAAGTTCTTGGACAGGGTACAGATACGCAGTATTTT	CASSQVLGQGTDTQYF
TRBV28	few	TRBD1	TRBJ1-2	TGTGCCAGCAGGGTTACAGGGGCCTATGGCTACACCTTC	CASRVTGAYGYTF
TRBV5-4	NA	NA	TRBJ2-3	TGTGCCAGCACCCGGTCAGGGGTTAGGGATACGCAGTATTTT	CASTRSGVRDTQYF
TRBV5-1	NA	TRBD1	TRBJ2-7	TGCGCCAGCAGCTTGGGGACAGGGGTTCCGTCCTACGAGCAGTACTTC	CASSLGTGVPSYEQYF
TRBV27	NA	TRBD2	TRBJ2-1	TGTGCCAGCAGTTCATATATGGGGCTAGCGGGACTCCTGGTTTACAATGAGCAGTTCTTC	CASSSYMGLAGLLVYNEQFF
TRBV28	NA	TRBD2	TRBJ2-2	TGTGCCAGCAGTTTGGGGACTAGCGGGGATATAATGGGGACCGGGGAGCTGTTTTTT	CASSLGTSGDIMGTGELFF